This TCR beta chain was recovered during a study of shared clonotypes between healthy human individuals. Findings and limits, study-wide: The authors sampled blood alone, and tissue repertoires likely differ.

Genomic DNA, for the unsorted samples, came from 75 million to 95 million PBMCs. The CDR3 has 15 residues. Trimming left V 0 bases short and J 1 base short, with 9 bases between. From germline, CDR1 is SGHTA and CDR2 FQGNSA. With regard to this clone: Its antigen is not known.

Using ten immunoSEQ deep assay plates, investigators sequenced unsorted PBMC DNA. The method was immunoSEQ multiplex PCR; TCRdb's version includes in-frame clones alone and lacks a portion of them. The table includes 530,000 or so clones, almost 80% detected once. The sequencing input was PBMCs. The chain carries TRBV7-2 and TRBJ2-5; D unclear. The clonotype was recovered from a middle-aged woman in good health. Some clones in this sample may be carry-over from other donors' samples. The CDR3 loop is CASSLALSAQETQYF. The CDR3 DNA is TGTGCCAGCAGCTTAGCGCTGTCAGCCCAAGAGACCCAGTACTTC. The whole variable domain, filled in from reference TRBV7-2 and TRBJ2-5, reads GAGVSQSPSNKVTEKGKDVELRCDPISGHTALYWYRQSLGQGLEFLIYFQGNSAPDKSGLPSDRFSAERTGGSVSTLTIQRTQQEDSAVYLCASSLALSAQETQYFGPGTRLLVL.